These T cell receptor beta chains were read from a single sample in a study of shared clonotypes between healthy human individuals. Only in-frame clones appear in the TCRdb table, and some are missing; sequencing was by immunoSEQ multiplex PCR. The data hold about 1 million clones, with around 76% observed a single time. The sample comprised memory CD4+ T cells sorted from blood. These receptors were taken from a man younger than 30 in good health. Both conserved end residues are part of each CDR3. D genes are given only for firm matches. Clone size is stated in some rows and not others, as once, few, many or a class when expanded.

clone size: few
D gene: -
J gene: TRBJ1-1
V gene: TRBV6-1
CDR3 protein: CASSERETEAFF
CDR3 DNA: TGTGCCAGCAGTGAAAGGGAAACTGAAGCTTTCTTT

clone size: -
D gene: -
J gene: TRBJ2-7
V gene: TRBV28
CDR3 protein: CASSFVQGGEQYF
CDR3 DNA: TGTGCCAGCAGTTTTGTACAGGGCGGCGAGCAGTACTTC

clone size: -
D gene: -
J gene: TRBJ2-7
V gene: TRBV19
CDR3 protein: CASSTHNAYEQYF
CDR3 DNA: TGTGCCAGTAGTACCCATAATGCCTACGAGCAGTACTTC

clone size: -
D gene: -
J gene: TRBJ1-5
V gene: TRBV6-5
CDR3 protein: CASRGGTGSYQPQHF
CDR3 DNA: TGTGCCAGCAGGGGGGGAACAGGGAGTTATCAGCCCCAGCATTTT

clone size: -
D gene: TRBD2
J gene: TRBJ2-3
V gene: TRBV7-8
CDR3 protein: CASSSRGSGLGAYTQYF
CDR3 DNA: TGTGCCAGCAGCAGTAGGGGTAGCGGGCTCGGCGCGTATACGCAGTATTTT

clone size: -
D gene: -
J gene: TRBJ1-1
V gene: TRBV5-1
CDR3 protein: CASRQGSNTEAFF
CDR3 DNA: TGCGCCAGCAGGCAGGGAAGCAACACTGAAGCTTTCTTT

clone size: -
D gene: -
J gene: TRBJ2-7
V gene: TRBV5-1
CDR3 protein: CASSLGDLSYEQYF
CDR3 DNA: TGCGCCAGCAGCTTGGGGGACCTCTCCTACGAGCAGTACTTC

clone size: -
D gene: -
J gene: TRBJ2-4
V gene: TRBV18
CDR3 protein: CASSKETQQAKNIQYF
CDR3 DNA: TGTGCCAGCTCCAAAGAGACTCAACAAGCCAAAAACATTCAGTACTTC

clone size: few
D gene: TRBD2
J gene: TRBJ2-7
V gene: TRBV2
CDR3 protein: CASSGPGVAGAYEQYF
CDR3 DNA: TGTGCCAGCAGTGGGCCCGGGGTAGCGGGGGCCTACGAGCAGTACTTC

clone size: -
D gene: -
J gene: TRBJ1-5
V gene: TRBV7-9
CDR3 protein: CASSAAGRVSNQPQHF
CDR3 DNA: TGTGCCAGCAGCGCCGCGGGGCGGGTTAGCAATCAGCCCCAGCATTTT

clone size: -
D gene: TRBD1
J gene: TRBJ1-3
V gene: TRBV7-2
CDR3 protein: CASSNSGTAKASGNTIYF
CDR3 DNA: TGTGCCAGCAGCAACTCCGGGACAGCCAAAGCCTCCGGAAACACCATATATTTT

clone size: -
D gene: TRBD1
J gene: TRBJ1-5
V gene: TRBV5-6
CDR3 protein: CASSLNRGGSGNQPQHF
CDR3 DNA: TGTGCCAGCAGCTTAAACAGGGGCGGGAGCGGCAATCAGCCCCAGCATTTT

clone size: -
D gene: -
J gene: TRBJ1-5
V gene: TRBV5-1
CDR3 protein: CASSLDGNSNQPQHF
CDR3 DNA: TGCGCCAGCAGCCTGGACGGTAATAGCAATCAGCCCCAGCATTTT

clone size: -
D gene: -
J gene: TRBJ2-1
V gene: TRBV25-1
CDR3 protein: CASSEVGSYNEQFF
CDR3 DNA: TGTGCCAGCAGTGAAGTGGGCTCGTACAATGAGCAGTTCTTC

clone size: -
D gene: TRBD2
J gene: TRBJ2-1
V gene: TRBV7-2
CDR3 protein: CASSLGTSGWGYNEQFF
CDR3 DNA: TGTGCCAGCAGCTTAGGGACTAGCGGATGGGGCTACAATGAGCAGTTCTTC

clone size: -
D gene: TRBD1
J gene: TRBJ1-1
V gene: TRBV5-6
CDR3 protein: CASSLPGTAKLEAFF
CDR3 DNA: TGTGCCAGCAGCTTGCCCGGGACAGCGAAGCTTGAAGCTTTCTTT

clone size: -
D gene: TRBD2
J gene: TRBJ2-3
V gene: TRBV2
CDR3 protein: CASKLAGLTDTQYF
CDR3 DNA: TGTGCCAGCAAACTAGCGGGTTTGACAGATACGCAGTATTTT

clone size: -
D gene: TRBD1
J gene: TRBJ2-7
V gene: TRBV5-1
CDR3 protein: CASSPDRGPLEQYF
CDR3 DNA: TGCGCCAGCAGCCCAGACAGGGGGCCCCTCGAGCAGTACTTC

clone size: -
D gene: -
J gene: TRBJ2-7
V gene: TRBV6-6
CDR3 protein: CASSSLTGLNEQYF
CDR3 DNA: TGTGCCAGCAGTTCCCTCACGGGGCTCAACGAGCAGTACTTC

clone size: few
D gene: TRBD1
J gene: TRBJ2-6
V gene: TRBV6-1
CDR3 protein: CASSVGTASGANVLTF
CDR3 DNA: TGTGCCAGCAGTGTGGGGACAGCATCTGGGGCCAACGTCCTGACTTTC

clone size: once
D gene: -
J gene: TRBJ1-1
V gene: TRBV6-6
CDR3 protein: CASSYALDRTEAFF
CDR3 DNA: TGTGCCAGCAGTTATGCCCTAGACAGGACTGAAGCTTTCTTT

clone size: few
D gene: -
J gene: TRBJ2-5
V gene: TRBV11-2
CDR3 protein: CASSLDRTGWWETQYF
CDR3 DNA: TGTGCCAGCAGCTTAGATCGAACAGGGTGGTGGGAGACCCAGTACTTC

clone size: -
D gene: -
J gene: TRBJ2-3
V gene: TRBV7-2
CDR3 protein: CASSSTGVDTQYF
CDR3 DNA: TGTGCCAGCAGTTCCACGGGGGTGGATACGCAGTATTTT

clone size: -
D gene: -
J gene: TRBJ2-5
V gene: TRBV5-1
CDR3 protein: CASSLGGSPETQYF
CDR3 DNA: TGCGCCAGCAGCTTGGGCGGTTCTCCGGAGACCCAGTACTTC

clone size: few
D gene: TRBD1
J gene: TRBJ2-7
V gene: TRBV6-1
CDR3 protein: CASSEPGGHRYEQYF
CDR3 DNA: TGTGCCAGCAGTGAACCAGGGGGCCACCGGTACGAGCAGTACTTC

clone size: -
D gene: TRBD2
J gene: TRBJ2-7
V gene: TRBV6-5
CDR3 protein: CASSTTLAGEQYF
CDR3 DNA: TGTGCCAGCAGTACGACGCTAGCGGGGGAGCAGTACTTC

clone size: -
D gene: TRBD2
J gene: TRBJ2-5
V gene: TRBV15
CDR3 protein: CATSRGRLAEETQYF
CDR3 DNA: TGTGCCACCAGCAGAGGTAGACTAGCGGAAGAGACCCAGTACTTC

clone size: -
D gene: -
J gene: TRBJ1-4
V gene: TRBV7-9
CDR3 protein: CASSPRLSENEKLFF
CDR3 DNA: TGTGCCAGCAGCCCCCGCCTTAGTGAGAATGAAAAACTGTTTTTT

clone size: -
D gene: TRBD2
J gene: TRBJ2-7
V gene: TRBV4-3
CDR3 protein: CASSQGAGVVAGEQYF
CDR3 DNA: TGCGCCAGCAGCCAAGGAGCGGGAGTGGTTGCGGGCGAGCAGTACTTC

clone size: -
D gene: TRBD1
J gene: TRBJ1-1
V gene: TRBV5-6
CDR3 protein: CASSTAGGVNTEAFF
CDR3 DNA: TGTGCCAGCAGCACTGCAGGGGGAGTTAACACTGAAGCTTTCTTT

clone size: -
D gene: TRBD2
J gene: TRBJ2-1
V gene: TRBV6-5
CDR3 protein: CASSSLAGGIYNEQFF
CDR3 DNA: TGTGCCAGCAGTTCACTAGCGGGGGGGATTTACAATGAGCAGTTCTTC

clone size: -
D gene: -
J gene: TRBJ1-1
V gene: TRBV5-1
CDR3 protein: CASSTLESSTEAFF
CDR3 DNA: TGCGCCAGCAGTACCCTCGAGTCCAGCACTGAAGCTTTCTTT

clone size: -
D gene: -
J gene: TRBJ1-2
V gene: TRBV27
CDR3 protein: CASRKDEEGYGYTF
CDR3 DNA: TGTGCCAGCAGGAAAGACGAGGAGGGCTATGGCTACACCTTC

clone size: -
D gene: -
J gene: TRBJ2-3
V gene: TRBV5-4
CDR3 protein: CASSLMGNGADTQYF
CDR3 DNA: TGTGCCAGCAGCTTGATGGGGAACGGGGCAGATACGCAGTATTTT

clone size: few
D gene: TRBD2
J gene: TRBJ2-5
V gene: TRBV6-6
CDR3 protein: CASSYSSGGGQETQYF
CDR3 DNA: TGTGCCAGCAGTTACTCGAGTGGCGGGGGGCAAGAGACCCAGTACTTC

clone size: -
D gene: -
J gene: TRBJ2-7
V gene: TRBV18
CDR3 protein: CASSSGAGTYEQYF
CDR3 DNA: TGTGCCAGCTCCTCAGGGGCGGGTACCTACGAGCAGTACTTC

clone size: -
D gene: TRBD2
J gene: TRBJ2-5
V gene: TRBV28
CDR3 protein: CASSHGAGGPRETQYF
CDR3 DNA: TGTGCCAGCAGTCACGGTGCGGGGGGGCCTCGGGAGACCCAGTACTTC

clone size: -
D gene: -
J gene: TRBJ2-5
V gene: TRBV10-3
CDR3 protein: CAISESRERETQYF
CDR3 DNA: TGTGCCATCAGTGAGTCGCGGGAACGCGAGACCCAGTACTTC

clone size: few
D gene: -
J gene: TRBJ1-2
V gene: TRBV27
CDR3 protein: CASSLSRWAYGYTF
CDR3 DNA: TGTGCCAGCAGTTTATCACGATGGGCCTATGGCTACACCTTC

clone size: few
D gene: -
J gene: TRBJ1-5
V gene: TRBV30
CDR3 protein: CAWSVGREQPQHF
CDR3 DNA: TGTGCCTGGAGTGTTGGGCGGGAGCAGCCCCAGCATTTT

clone size: once
D gene: -
J gene: TRBJ1-1
V gene: TRBV11-1
CDR3 protein: CASSFRQSYTEAFF
CDR3 DNA: TGTGCCAGCAGCTTCCGACAGTCTTACACTGAAGCTTTCTTT

clone size: -
D gene: TRBD2
J gene: TRBJ2-5
V gene: TRBV5-1
CDR3 protein: CASSFTSGGTQYF
CDR3 DNA: TGCGCCAGCAGCTTTACTAGCGGGGGGACCCAGTACTTC

clone size: -
D gene: -
J gene: TRBJ2-7
V gene: TRBV21-1
CDR3 protein: CARQKRGAYEQYF
CDR3 DNA: TGTGCCAGACAAAAACGGGGAGCCTACGAGCAGTACTTC

clone size: few
D gene: -
J gene: TRBJ2-1
V gene: TRBV27
CDR3 protein: CASSLSAHYNEQFF
CDR3 DNA: TGTGCCAGCAGTTTGTCCGCTCACTACAATGAGCAGTTCTTC